The source of this T cell receptor beta chain is a study of T-cell reconstitution after alpha-beta-depleted transplantation in children. The study, taken as a whole, reports: Day-60 TCRbeta diversity that was high in some patients was derived from surviving recipient T cells and thymic progenitors. About two months after transplant, alpha-beta T cells reportedly came from several hundred expanded graft clones. From newly produced T cells came most of the T-cell counts and diversity one year after transplant.

Using unique molecular identifiers, the investigators prepared the TCRbeta library. TCRdb reprocessed the PCR reads with MiXCR, giving one entry per CDR3 protein. The repertoire has roughly 48,000 distinct CDR3 sequences, under 6% of them found once; the top ten carry 30%. Ten or more counts support this clonotype. The antigen remains undetermined. The length of the CDR3 is 19 residues. Trimming at V came to 3 bases and at J to 1 base, leaving 17 bases not matched to a gene. The rearrangement joins TRBV12-3 or TRBV12-4 to TRBJ1-2, with 7 positions matching TRBD1. The starting material was PBMCs, mostly from graft donor cells, obtained 60 days after TCRalphabeta/CD19-depleted stem cell transplant. This TCR derives from a female patient aged 2 to 10 who had a stem cell transplant for aplastic anemia, so the T cells may come from the graft donor. In nucleotides, the CDR3 is TGTGCCAGCAGTTTTCATTGGGGTCAAACAGGGGACCTTAACTATGGCTACACCTTC. This codes for CASSFHWGQTGDLNYGYTF.